This record looks at one T cell receptor beta chain sequence and its context. The sample belongs to a study of blood T cell repertoires in COVID-19. The J segment lost 8 bases and the V segment lost 4 bases, leaving 8 bases of the junction unmatched. CDR1 is SGDLS and CDR2 is YYNGEE in the germline V gene. The CDR3 covers 15 residues. As originally analysed: Estimated nucleated cell counts came from reference gene primer amplification. The assay was immunoSEQ multiplex PCR, and TCRdb's table has in-frame clones only and misses some. The DNA gave D and trimming, while V, J and clone size come from that table. The data show a few hundred thousand clones, more than 70% seen once.

This TCR derives from a young woman with COVID-19, enrolled during active disease. V usage is TRBV9 and J usage is TRBJ2-1; 11 bases agree with TRBD2. Sequencing used peripheral blood. CDR3 residues: CASSPLAGGGDEQFF. CDR3 sequence (DNA): TGTGCCAGCAGCCCCCTAGCGGGAGGAGGGGATGAGCAGTTCTTC.